This T cell receptor beta chain originates from a study of T cells in localized non-small cell lung cancer. On this clone itself: What it binds is not known.

Study results and limitations: Of the tissues analyzed, uninvolved adjacent lung showed maximal T cell clonality, greater than tumor.

Profiling relied on immunoSEQ multiplex PCR, and the TCRdb table lists in-frame clones only, not all of them. The sample records approximately 28,000 clones, over 75% being singletons. The sequencing here drew on peripheral blood mononuclear cells, taken before any cancer treatment. The origin of this receptor is a woman aged 40-70 years with stage III lung adenocarcinoma.

CDR3 sequence: CASERQGEAGELFF. CDR3 in DNA: TGTGCCAGTGAAAGACAGGGGGAAGCCGGGGAGCTGTTTTTT. The rearrangement joins TRBV19 to TRBJ2-2; 9 bases map to TRBD1. Germline V gene sequence: CDR1 LNHDA, CDR2 SQIVND (reference sequence). CDR3 size: 14 residues. Trimming at V came to 8 bases and at J to 6 bases, leaving 7 bases not matched to a gene.